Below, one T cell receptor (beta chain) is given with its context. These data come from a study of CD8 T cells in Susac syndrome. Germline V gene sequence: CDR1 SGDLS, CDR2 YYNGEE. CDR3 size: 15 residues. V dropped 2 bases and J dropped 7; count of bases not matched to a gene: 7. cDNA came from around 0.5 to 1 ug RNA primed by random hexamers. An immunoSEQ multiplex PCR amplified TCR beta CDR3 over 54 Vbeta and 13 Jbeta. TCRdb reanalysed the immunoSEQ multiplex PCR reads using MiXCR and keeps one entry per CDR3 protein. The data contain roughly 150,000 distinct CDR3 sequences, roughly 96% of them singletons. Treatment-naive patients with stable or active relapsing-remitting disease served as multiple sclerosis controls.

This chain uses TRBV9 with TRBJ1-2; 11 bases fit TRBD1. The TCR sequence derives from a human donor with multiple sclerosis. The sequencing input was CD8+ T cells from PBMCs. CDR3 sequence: CASSVTGQGAIGYTF. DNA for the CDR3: TGTGCCAGCAGCGTGACAGGACAGGGGGCGATTGGCTACACCTTC.